The 27 T cell receptor gamma chains presented below share a single source sample, sequenced in a study of intestinal T cells in coeliac disease. For each case, the template was genomic DNA from ten roughly 5-µm formalin-fixed paraffin-embedded scrolls. TRG repertoires were amplified with LymphoTrack primers from around 0.2 ug of biopsy DNA. TCRdb used CATT to re-call clones from the multiplex PCR reads. The top ten clones hold 40% of a sample with about 450 gamma-chain clones, roughly 51% of them seen once. The sample taken for sequencing was a duodenal biopsy. Every receptor here comes from a human donor who served as a control with a normal duodenal biopsy, not a healthy volunteer.

This clone was seen only a few times. The CDR3 here is CALWGGPPYYKKLF. CDR3 nucleotides: TGTGCCTTGTGGGGAGGCCCCCCTTATTATAAGAAACTCTTT. The chain recombines TRGV9 with TRGJ1 or TRGJ2. Germline CDR1 is GITISATS and CDR2 is ISYDGTV (reference sequence). The CDR3 is 14 amino acids. With V trimmed by 5 bases and J by 3 bases, 10 bases remained unmatched.

This clone was observed a handful of times. A read error may explain this, as a much larger clone is one base away. V and J are TRGV9 and TRGJ1 or TRGJ2. The CDR3 has 14 residues. From germline, CDR1 is GITISATS and CDR2 ISYDGTV (reference sequence). For the CDR3, the DNA is TGTGCCTTGTGGGAGGTCCCCTCGAGCTATAAGAAACTCTTC. This translates into CALWEVPSSYKKLF.

V and J are TRGV10 and TRGJ1 or TRGJ2. TRGV10 is given ORF status, its function remaining uncertain. J gave up 10 bases and V 8 bases, and 9 bases lay outside the gene matches. This CDR3 is 11 amino acids long. In DNA form, the CDR3 reads TGTGCTGCGTGGGAGTTTGTCAAGAAACTCTTT. Amino acid sequence: CAAWEFVKKLF.

This chain connects TRGV3 to TRGJP1. Germline V gives CDR1 VTNTFY, CDR2 YDVSTARD (reference sequence). This CDR3 is built from 17 residues. With V trimmed by 9 bases and J by 0 bases, 16 bases remained unmatched. CDR3 region: CATLGQAFNTTGWFKIF. CDR3 coding DNA: TGTGCCACCCTGGGACAGGCCTTCAATACCACTGGTTGGTTCAAGATATTT.

This clone is hyperexpanded (1% or more) by share. This specimen includes other DNA sequences encoding the same CDR3. The V gene is TRGV10, the J gene TRGJP2. TRGV10 is annotated as an ORF whose role is uncertain. Germline trimming cut 8 bases from V and 2 bases from J; bases unmatched to any gene: 12. The CDR3 loop spans 16 amino acids. In DNA form, the CDR3 reads TGTGCTGCGTGGGAGCGCGGATTGAGTAGTGATTGGATCAAGACGTTT. Its translation is CAAWERGLSSDWIKTF.

This clone occurred a few times. A much more abundant neighbour one base away suggests this may be a read error. Within the sample, other DNA sequences also encode this same CDR3. The J gene is TRGJ1 or TRGJ2, the V gene TRGV2. CDR3 length: 14 residues. Germline-derived CDR1 and CDR2 are EGSNGY and YDSYNSKV. The CDR3 spells CATWDGQNYYKKLF. CDR3 DNA sequence: TGTGCCACCTGGGACGGGCAAAATTATTATAAGAAGCTCTTT.

Worth noting for this clone: TCRdb has a much larger clone's protein, which differs at residue 4 from the translation of this DNA, likely because of a read error; what is shown is the protein translated from the DNA. The rearrangement links TRGV10 to TRGJ1 or TRGJ2. TRGV10 is placed among ORFs of uncertain function. The CDR3 totals 16 residues. Trimming cost V 11 bases and J 3 bases; bases outside gene matches: 20. The CDR3 sequence: CAARDFMVVSYYKKLF. CDR3 coding DNA: TGTGCTGCGCGGGATTTTATGGTCGTAAGTTATTATAAGAAACTCTTT.

The table lists this clone with a few counts. The sample holds other DNA sequences that translate to the same CDR3. This chain joins TRGV10 and TRGJ1 or TRGJ2. TRGV10 is an open reading frame whose function is uncertain. V lost 8 bases and J lost 10; bases outside the gene matches: 15. The CDR3 length is 13 residues. The CDR3 DNA is TGTGCTGCGTGGGATGCCGATATTATAAAGAAACTCTTT. Residues: CAAWDADIIKKLF.

V usage is TRGV10 and J usage is TRGJ1 or TRGJ2. TRGV10 qualifies as an ORF whose function is uncertain. The CDR3 is made up of 16 amino acids. With V trimmed by 12 bases and J by 2 bases, 20 bases remained unmatched. The CDR3 bases are TGTGCTGCTGGGAACAAGATGGGTAGGGATTATTATAAGAAACTCTTT. Amino acids: CAAGNKMGRDYYKKLF.

The CDR3, as DNA: TGTGCCTTGTGGGAGGTGCTATCGGCTCCTGGTTGGTTCAAGATATTT. Protein: CALWEVLSAPGWFKIF. V gene TRGV9 combines with J gene TRGJP1. Germline lookup yields CDR1 GITISATS and CDR2 ISYDGTV (reference sequence). There are 16 residues in the CDR3. V dropped 0 bases and J dropped 6; count of bases not matched to a gene: 10.

As regards this clone: Different DNA sequences within this sample yield the same CDR3. The chain recombines TRGV10 with TRGJ1 or TRGJ2. TRGV10 is treated as an ORF (open reading frame) with a function not yet certain. V was pared by 12 bases and J by 3 bases, with 27 bases of the junction left unmatched. The CDR3 length is 18 residues. In DNA form, the CDR3 reads TGTGCTGCATGGGATTACTGGGACCCCCGCTACTGTTATTATAAGAAACTCTTT. It is translated as CAAWDYWDPRYCYYKKLF.

The chain carries TRGV9 and TRGJP1. From germline, CDR1 is GITISATS and CDR2 ISYDGTV (reference sequence). Losses at the gene ends were 3 bases for V and 6 bases for J; bases not matched to a gene: 13. This CDR3 is 16 amino acids long. Here the CDR3 DNA reads TGTGCCTTGTGGGAGTGCTATCGGCTCCCTGGTTGGTTCAAGATATTT. It specifies CALWECYRLPGWFKIF.

As concerns this clone: One base away lies a much larger clone, so this may be a sequencing read error. The genes are TRGV4 and TRGJ1 or TRGJ2. The CDR3 loop spans 12 amino acids. The germline CDR1 and CDR2 sequences are EGSTGY and YDSYTSSV. CDR3: CATWDRYYKKLF. CDR3 bases: TGTGCCACTTGGGATAGATATTATAAGAAACTCTTT.

Judged by abundance, this clone is hyperexpanded (1% or more). This sequence joins TRGV2 and TRGJ1 or TRGJ2. The CDR3 is made up of 13 amino acids. The trim removed 0 bases at V and 11 bases at J, leaving 10 bases unmatched. Germline V gives CDR1 EGSNGY, CDR2 YDSYNSKV. The CDR3 is CATWDGHVGEKLF. CDR3 DNA: TGTGCCACCTGGGACGGGCACGTGGGGGAGAAACTCTTT.

The rearrangement joins TRGV3 to TRGJP1. In germline, CDR1 is VTNTFY, CDR2 YDVSTARD (reference sequence). V was clipped by 8 bases and J by 0 bases; unmatched bases: 15. The CDR3 spans 17 residues. The CDR3 coding sequence is TGTGCCACCTCGGGACAGGCCTTCAATACCACTGGTTGGTTCAAGATATTT. Its protein product is CATSGQAFNTTGWFKIF.

The genes are TRGV2 and TRGJ1 or TRGJ2. The CDR3 is 14 amino acids. The junction had 7 bases not matched to a gene; V was cut back by 1 base and J by 4 bases. Germline CDR1 and CDR2: EGSNGY and YDSYNSKV. The CDR3 loop is CATWDGPAYYKKLF. DNA of the CDR3: TGTGCCACCTGGGACGGCCCAGCGTATTATAAGAAACTCTTT.

This chain joins TRGV10 and TRGJ1 or TRGJ2. TRGV10 is an ORF for which the function is uncertain. The CDR3 is made up of 13 amino acids. With 8 bases clipped from V and 4 bases from J, the junction kept 9 bases outside the gene matches. CDR3 in DNA: TGTGCTGCGTGGGATTGCCGATATTATAAGAAACTCTTT. This sequence encodes CAAWDCRYYKKLF.

This rearrangement joins TRGV10 to TRGJ1 or TRGJ2. TRGV10 is known as an ORF, though its function is uncertain. The CDR3 runs to 15 residues. With V trimmed by 8 bases and J by 4 bases, 15 bases remained unmatched. The CDR3 DNA reads as TGTGCTGCGTGGGATCCCCATGGCTTCTATTATAAGAAACTCTTT. Encoded protein: CAAWDPHGFYYKKLF.

The J gene is TRGJ1 or TRGJ2, the V gene TRGV10. TRGV10 is annotated as an ORF whose role is uncertain. The CDR3 has 17 amino acids. V was pared by 8 bases and J by 7 bases, with 24 bases of the junction left unmatched. CDR3 residues: CAAWDIIFFLGLYKKLF. DNA of the CDR3: TGTGCTGCGTGGGATATAATTTTTTTTTTGGGTTTATATAAGAAACTCTTT.

A few counts support this clone. This chain connects TRGV10 to TRGJ1 or TRGJ2. TRGV10 is an ORF for which the function is uncertain. The CDR3 extends over 10 amino acids. DNA of the CDR3: TGTGCGCACCCCCCCGTAACGAAACTCTTT. Its protein is CAHPPVTKLF.

CDR3 sequence (DNA): TGTGCCACCTGGGACGGCCCACCTAGGGATTATTATAAGAAACTCTTT. It translates to CATWDGPPRDYYKKLF. The chain uses TRGV2 and TRGJ1 or TRGJ2. The CDR3 sequence is 16 residues long. V trimming: 1 base; J trimming: 2 bases; junction bases outside the gene matches: 11. Germline assignment: CDR1 EGSNGY and CDR2 YDSYNSKV.

The V gene is TRGV2, the J gene TRGJ1 or TRGJ2. This CDR3 has 14 residues. Germline V lookup: CDR1 EGSNGY, CDR2 YDSYNSKV. Trimming at V came to 2 bases and at J to 3 bases, leaving 7 bases not matched to a gene. This CDR3 is CATWDARGYYKKLF. The CDR3 nucleotides are TGTGCCACCTGGGACGCCCGCGGTTATTATAAGAAACTCTTT.

CDR3 nucleotides: TGTGCTGCGTGGGAATATACGGACGAGGGGGAGTCGGCACGTGGTTGGTTCAAGATATTT. Protein: CAAWEYTDEGESARGWFKIF. This rearrangement joins TRGV10 to TRGJP1. TRGV10 is an ORF, with its function uncertain. CDR3 length: 20 residues. V lost 8 bases, J lost 7 bases, and 29 bases stayed unmatched.

With respect to this clone: This sample includes further DNA sequences coding for the same CDR3. The CDR3 reads CAAWEYTDEGGVGTGWFKIF. DNA of the CDR3: TGTGCTGCGTGGGAATATACGGACGAAGGGGGAGTCGGCACTGGTTGGTTCAAGATATTT. The gene calls are TRGV10 and TRGJP1. TRGV10 is an ORF, and what it does is uncertain. The trim removed 8 bases at V and 4 bases at J, leaving 26 bases unmatched. This CDR3 spans 20 amino acids.

The V call is TRGV9, the J call TRGJ1 or TRGJ2. Per the germline V gene, CDR1 is GITISATS and CDR2 is ISYDGTV (reference sequence). V lost 2 bases, J lost 6 bases, and 10 bases stayed unmatched. CDR3 length equals 14 residues. CDR3 DNA: TGTGCCTTGTGGGAGGCCCCCTTTATTTATAAGAAACTCTTT. It codes for CALWEAPFIYKKLF.

This clone is hyperexpanded by share. The rearrangement joins TRGV9 to TRGJ1 or TRGJ2. This CDR3 spans 11 amino acids. J lost 4 bases, V lost 9 bases, and 6 bases had no gene match. CDR1 is GITISATS, CDR2 ISYDGTV, per germline (reference sequence). This CDR3 reads CALHGYYKKLF. Written as DNA, the CDR3 is TGTGCCTTGCATGGGTATTATAAGAAACTCTTT.

J is TRGJP1 and V is TRGV3. The CDR3 covers 17 residues. Germline V gene lookup returns CDR1 VTNTFY and CDR2 YDVSTARD (reference sequence). V dropped 5 bases and J dropped 0; count of bases not matched to a gene: 12. The CDR3: CATWGQAFNTTGWFKIF. CDR3 sequence (DNA): TGTGCCACCTGGGGACAGGCCTTCAATACCACTGGTTGGTTCAAGATATTT.